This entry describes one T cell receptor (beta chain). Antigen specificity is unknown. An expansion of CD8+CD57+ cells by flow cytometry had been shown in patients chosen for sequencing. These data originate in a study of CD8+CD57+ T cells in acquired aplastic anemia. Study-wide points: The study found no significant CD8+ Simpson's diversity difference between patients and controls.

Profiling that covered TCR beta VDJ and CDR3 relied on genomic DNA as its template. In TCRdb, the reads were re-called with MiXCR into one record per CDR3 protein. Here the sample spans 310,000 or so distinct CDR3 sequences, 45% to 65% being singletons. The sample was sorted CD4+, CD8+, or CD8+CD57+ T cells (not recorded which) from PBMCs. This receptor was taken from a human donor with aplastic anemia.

The CDR3, as DNA: TGTGCCAGCAGCTTGAATTATGGGACTGAAGCTTTCTTT. It encodes CASSLNYGTEAFF. The chain links TRBV5-5 to TRBJ1-1; no clear D. The CDR3 is made up of 13 amino acids. The V gene's germline CDR1 is SGHKS and CDR2 YYEKEE (reference sequence). V shed 1 base and J shed 5 bases, with 9 bases lying between them. The full variable domain, completed using reference TRBV5-5 and TRBJ1-1, is DAGVTQSPTHLIKTRGQQVTLRCSPISGHKSVSWYQQVLGQGPQFIFQYYEKEERGRGNFPDRFSARQFPNYSSELNVNALLLGDSALYLCASSLNYGTEAFFGQGTRLTVV.